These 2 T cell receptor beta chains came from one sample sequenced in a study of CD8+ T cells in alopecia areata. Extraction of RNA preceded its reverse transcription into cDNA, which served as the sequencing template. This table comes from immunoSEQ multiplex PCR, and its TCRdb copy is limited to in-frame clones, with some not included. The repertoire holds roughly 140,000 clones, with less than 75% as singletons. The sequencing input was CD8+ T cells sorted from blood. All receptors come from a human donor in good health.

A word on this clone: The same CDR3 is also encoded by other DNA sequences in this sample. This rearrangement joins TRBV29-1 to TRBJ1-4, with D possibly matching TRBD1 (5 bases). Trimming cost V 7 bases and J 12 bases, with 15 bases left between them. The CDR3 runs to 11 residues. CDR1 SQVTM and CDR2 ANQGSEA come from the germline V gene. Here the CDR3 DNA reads TGCAGCGGGGGCGGGGGTGCGGAACTGTTTTTT. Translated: CSGGGGAELFF.

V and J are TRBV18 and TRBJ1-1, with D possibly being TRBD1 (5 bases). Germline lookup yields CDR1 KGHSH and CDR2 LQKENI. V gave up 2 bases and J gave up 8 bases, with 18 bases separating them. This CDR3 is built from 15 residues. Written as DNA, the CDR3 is TGTGCCAGCTCACCAGAAGAGGGGCCCGCCGGGGAAGCTTTCTTT. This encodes CASSPEEGPAGEAFF.